This TCR beta chain was captured by sequencing in a study of blood T cell repertoires in COVID-19. Some clones are missing from TCRdb's copy, which holds only in-frame ones; the method was immunoSEQ multiplex PCR. The repertoire has approximately 210,000 clones, 87% of them found once; the top ten carry more than 2%. Clinical histories supplied by participants themselves formed the basis of cohort assignment. Germline V lookup: CDR1 SGHTS, CDR2 YDEGEE. This CDR3 has 15 amino acids. The V and J ends lost 3 bases and 8 bases, in that order; junction bases with no gene match: 8. This chain links TRBV5-8 with TRBJ1-4; 9 bases line up with TRBD1. The sequencing sample was made of PBMCs or T cells enriched from blood (not recorded which). This receptor was taken from a woman under 40 who had recovered from COVID-19. For the CDR3, the DNA is TGTGCCAGCAGCTACGATGTACAGGGGGCCGAAAAACTGTTTTTT. Amino acids: CASSYDVQGAEKLFF.